The 2 T cell receptor beta chains listed next were all sequenced from one sample in a study of shared clonotypes between healthy human individuals. Generated by immunoSEQ multiplex PCR, the TCRdb table keeps only in-frame clones and is missing some. The table has a few million clones, 85% to 95% seen once; the top ten hold approximately 0.39%. Material: naive CD4+ T cells from PBMCs. Subset here: CD45RA+ positively selected. Receptors were obtained from a man in his late teens or twenties in good health. Some clones in this sample may be carry-over from other donors' samples.

V usage is TRBV5-1 and J usage is TRBJ1-2; 8 nucleotides match TRBD1. Germline V gene sequence: CDR1 SGHRS, CDR2 YFSETQ. With V trimmed by 2 bases and J by 1 base, 7 bases remained unmatched. This CDR3 has 16 residues. The CDR3 spells CASSFTTGDYNYGYTF. The CDR3 DNA reads as TGCGCCAGCAGCTTTACGACAGGGGACTATAACTATGGCTACACCTTC.

V gene TRBV5-4 combines with J gene TRBJ2-1; D may be TRBD1 (6 bases). Germline CDR1 reads SGHNT; CDR2 reads YYREEE (reference sequence). The CDR3 covers 14 residues. V was trimmed by 3 bases and J by 2 bases, leaving 9 bases between them. CDR3 DNA sequence: TGTGCCAGCAGCTCCAGGACAGCCTACAATGAGCAGTTCTTC. Its translation is CASSSRTAYNEQFF.